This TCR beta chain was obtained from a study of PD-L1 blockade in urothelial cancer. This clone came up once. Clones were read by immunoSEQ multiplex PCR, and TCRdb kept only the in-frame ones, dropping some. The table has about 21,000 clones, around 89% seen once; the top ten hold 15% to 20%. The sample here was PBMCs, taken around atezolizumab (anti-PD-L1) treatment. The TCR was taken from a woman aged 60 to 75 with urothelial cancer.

CDR3 loop: CASSLNRGGTEAFF. CDR3 coding DNA: TGTGCCAGCAGCTTAAACAGGGGCGGAACTGAAGCTTTCTTT. The gene calls are TRBV11-1 and TRBJ1-1; 7 bases match TRBD1. Trimming at V came to 2 bases and at J to 5 bases, leaving 5 bases not matched to a gene. Germline CDR1 and CDR2: SGHAT and FQDESV (reference sequence). The CDR3 consists of 14 residues.